This TCR beta chain was retrieved from a study of cytomegalovirus exposure and HLA in healthy donors. Study-wide results and limits: No immune exposure information besides CMV serostatus was available. The presence/absence work took it that sequencing depth was about the same across donors.

This clone was picked up one time. The antigen is undetermined. PCR amplification relied on 60 Vbeta primers (plus 13 Jbeta primers). Sequencing was performed with immunoSEQ multiplex PCR; in TCRdb, only in-frame clones are kept and a portion is missing. This sample yields around 180,000 clones, of which around 80% are seen a single time; around 6% belongs to the top ten. The germline V gene encodes CDR1 LNHDA and CDR2 SQIVND (reference sequence). The CDR3 is 17 residues long. V gave up 7 bases and J gave up 5 bases; unmatched junction bases: 13. Sequencing used PBMCs. The TCR sequence derives from a man in his forties in good health and CMV-seronegative. The V gene is TRBV19, the J gene TRBJ2-2; 10 positions agree with TRBD1. CDR3 in DNA: TGTGCCAGTAAGGAGGGAAGTTGGGACAGGGGAACCGGGGAGCTGTTTTTT. Protein: CASKEGSWDRGTGELFF.